This passage covers 6 T cell receptor beta chains from one sample sequenced in a study of blood T cell repertoires in COVID-19. Data came from immunoSEQ multiplex PCR; TCRdb stores just in-frame clones and leaves some out. The table has 80,000 or so clones, around 92% seen once; the top ten hold over 1.5%. The source material was peripheral blood. These receptors all stem from a woman between 45 and 60 years old in a cohort sampled during active COVID-19.

This chain links TRBV3-1 (or the pseudogene TRBV3-2) with TRBJ2-7; a possible D gene is TRBD2 (6 bases). This CDR3 has 12 amino acids. The germline V gene has CDR1 LGHDT and CDR2 YNNKEL (reference sequence). Trimming removed 0 bases at V and 8 bases at J, with 8 bases between. The CDR3 loop reads CASSQEGRKQYF. The DNA for the CDR3 is TGTGCCAGCAGCCAAGAAGGGAGGAAGCAGTACTTC.

J is TRBJ2-5 and V is TRBV24-1, with a tentative D call TRBD1 (6 bases). Germline V gene sequence: CDR1 KGHDR, CDR2 SFDVKD. The CDR3 has 14 amino acids. Trimming pared 8 bases from V and 1 base from J, leaving 13 bases between. The CDR3 sequence: CATTCRGTQETQYF. CDR3 DNA: TGTGCCACCACTTGCAGGGGAACCCAAGAGACCCAGTACTTC.

This rearrangement joins TRBV9 to TRBJ2-3; D possibly corresponds to TRBD1 (6 bases). Germline values: CDR1 SGDLS, CDR2 YYNGEE. The CDR3 is 16 amino acids. V was pared by 3 bases and J by 0 bases, with 14 bases between. The CDR3 loop reads CASSAPTGLSTDTQYF. The CDR3 DNA follows: TGTGCCAGCAGCGCACCAACAGGGCTTAGCACAGATACGCAGTATTTT.

V is TRBV14 and J is TRBJ2-1; 12 nucleotides align to TRBD2. The CDR3 is made up of 18 amino acids. CDR1 and CDR2 from the germline V gene are SGHDN and FVKESK. Unmatched junction bases numbered 9, after V lost 6 bases and J lost 0 bases. CDR3 sequence reads: CASRAGTSGPASYNEQFF. The DNA of the CDR3 is TGTGCCAGCAGGGCCGGGACTAGCGGGCCAGCCTCCTACAATGAGCAGTTCTTC.

This chain joins TRBV11-2 and TRBJ1-6; TRBD1 matches 7 bases. Germline CDR1 is SGHAT and CDR2 is FQNNGV. The CDR3 loop spans 15 amino acids. Unmatched junction bases numbered 4, after V lost 1 base and J lost 7 bases. This CDR3 is CASSLGGTVNSPLHF. The CDR3 DNA follows: TGTGCCAGCAGCTTAGGGGGGACAGTGAATTCACCCCTCCACTTT.

This clone was recorded once. This chain uses TRBV7-3 with TRBJ2-1; D call uncertain. CDR1 and CDR2 from the germline V gene are SGHTA and FQGTGA. The CDR3 runs to 16 residues. Trimming cost V 5 bases and J 0 bases, with 14 bases left between them. The CDR3 loop is CASSPRRGSSYNEQFF. As DNA, the CDR3 is TGTGCCAGCAGCCCTAGACGCGGTAGCTCCTACAATGAGCAGTTCTTC. The full variable domain, with the rest looked up from reference TRBV7-3 and TRBJ2-1, is GAGVSQTPSNKVTEKGKYVELRCDPISGHTALYWYRQSLGQGPEFLIYFQGTGAADDSGLPNDRFFAVRPEGSVSTLKIQRTERGDSAVYLCASSPRRGSSYNEQFFGPGTRLTVL.